These 9 T cell receptor beta chains were all obtained from the same sample, sequenced in a study of T cell repertoires in cytomegalovirus infection. TCRdb processed the reads anew with MiXCR; each CDR3 protein has one entry. The sample includes about 250,000 distinct CDR3 sequences, about a sixth of them seen just once. Source material: CD8+ T cells from PBMCs. The receptor set was obtained from a human donor in good health (CMV status not recorded). Some clones in this sample may be carry-over from other donors' samples.

The chain links TRBV7-4 to TRBJ2-1; the D gene is possibly TRBD1 (6 bases). V lost 3 bases, J lost 5 bases, and 14 bases lay in between. The CDR3 is 15 residues long. CDR1 is SGHVT, CDR2 SQSDAQ, per germline. CDR3 region: CASSFEGDPHNEQFF. As DNA, the CDR3 is TGTGCCAGCAGCTTCGAGGGGGACCCCCACAATGAGCAGTTCTTC.

This clonotype turned up a few times. The chain links TRBV20-1 to TRBJ2-1; 9 bases match TRBD1. Germline V CDR1 and CDR2: DFQATT, SNEGSKA (reference sequence). The CDR3 extends over 16 amino acids. V lost 1 base to trimming and J lost 0 bases; unmatched junction nucleotides: 4. The CDR3 nucleotides are TGCAGTGCTAGAGTTATGGACAGGGGCTCCTACAATGAGCAGTTCTTC. As protein: CSARVMDRGSYNEQFF.

The chain joins TRBV20-1 to TRBJ1-4; 10 bases align to TRBD1. Trimming removed 0 bases from V and 6 bases from J; junction bases left unmatched: 13. CDR1 and CDR2 (germline): DFQATT, SNEGSKA (reference sequence). This CDR3 has 18 amino acids. In nucleotides, the CDR3 is TGCAGTGCTAGAGATTCTGACAGGGGGCGCTTTGAGTATGAAAAACTGTTTTTT. Protein: CSARDSDRGRFEYEKLFF.

This chain links TRBV20-1 with TRBJ2-1; 7 nucleotides align to TRBD2. This CDR3 is built from 18 residues. Trimming took 3 bases from V and 2 from J; bases not matched to a gene: 16. Per the germline V gene, CDR1 is DFQATT and CDR2 is SNEGSKA (reference sequence). As DNA, the CDR3 is TGCAGTGCTAGGGAACTGGGGGGGGTCCGAAGAACCTACAATGAGCAGTTCTTC. Protein product: CSARELGGVRRTYNEQFF.

This clonotype was recorded at least ten times. The chain combines TRBV28 with TRBJ2-2, with D possibly being TRBD1 (6 bases). CDR1 is MDHEN and CDR2 is SYDVKM in the germline V gene. The CDR3 consists of 15 residues. V was cut by 6 bases and J by 1 base, with 12 bases left in between. CDR3 coding DNA: TGTGCCAGCAGACGGGACAAGGGGAACACCGGGGAGCTGTTTTTT. Protein: CASRRDKGNTGELFF. The full variable domain, in which reference TRBV28 and TRBJ2-2 provide the parts outside the CDR3, is DVKVTQSSRYLVKRTGEKVFLECVQDMDHENMFWYRQDPGLGLRLIYFSYDVKMKEKGDIPEGYSVSREKKERFSLILESASTNQTSMYLCASRRDKGNTGELFFGEGSRLTVL.

The V call is TRBV12-3 or TRBV12-4, the J call TRBJ2-7; 7 positions agree with TRBD1. The CDR3 loop spans 16 amino acids. Unmatched junction bases numbered 8, after V lost 3 bases and J lost 0 bases. This CDR3 reads CASSFSLGTDSYEQYF. CDR3 sequence (DNA): TGTGCCAGCAGTTTTTCCCTCGGGACAGACTCCTACGAGCAGTACTTC.

The chain recombines TRBV2 with TRBJ2-2, with TRBD1 matching 9 bases. The CDR3 covers 17 residues. V lost 6 bases and J lost 6; bases outside the gene matches: 14. Per the germline V gene, CDR1 is SNHLY and CDR2 is FYNNEI. The CDR3 region has the DNA TGTGCCAGCAGGGGACCTCAACAGGGGGCGCAGGCCGGGGAGCTGTTTTTT. The encoded protein is CASRGPQQGAQAGELFF.

About this clonotype itself: A read error may produce the germline difference seen at one junction end. The V call is TRBV7-6, the J call TRBJ2-1; a weak D match, TRBD2 (5 bases). The length of the CDR3 is 14 residues. Germline loops: CDR1 SGHVS, CDR2 FNYEAQ. CDR3 region: CASSIAPIAPEQFF. Here the CDR3 DNA reads TGTGCCAGCAGCATAGCGCCCATAGCCCCTGAGCAGTTCTTC.

This clonotype was found a few times. The chain employs TRBV27 and TRBJ2-3; no clear D. This CDR3 is built from 14 residues. Trimming shortened V by 5 bases and J by 5 bases, and 14 bases separated the two germline ends. Per germline, CDR1 MNHEY and CDR2 SMNVEV (reference sequence). The CDR3 bases are TGTGCCAGCAGTCGCTACCCGGCCGGAGATACGCAGTATTTT. It codes for CASSRYPAGDTQYF.